The 24 T cell receptor beta chains presented below share a single source sample, sequenced in a study of blood T cell repertoires in COVID-19 (dated by TCRdb to the early 2020s). The library was built by means of the immunoSEQ multiplex PCR assay. Drawn from immuneACCESS, this table holds only the in-frame rearrangements with V and J called that TCRdb kept. Clones are partly lost; checked studies trace under half to an unresolved V gene and leave the rest unexplained. The sample yields around 140,000 clones; about 88% were counted once. The top ten hold more than 2% of the sample. The sequenced material came from PBMCs or T cells enriched from blood (not recorded which). The receptors derive from a man aged 35 to 55 with acute COVID-19.

The V call is TRBV28, the J call TRBJ1-4; no clear D gene. This CDR3 has 14 amino acids. CDR1 MDHEN and CDR2 SYDVKM come from the germline V gene. Deletions cut 7 bases from V and 3 bases from J, with 12 bases between. The CDR3 reads CASTRAGSNEKLFF. CDR3 sequence (DNA): TGTGCCAGCACCCGGGCGGGTTCTAATGAAAAACTGTTTTTT.

The chain combines TRBV24-1 with TRBJ2-5; 7 positions match TRBD1. This CDR3 spans 15 amino acids. Germline V gene data show CDR1 as KGHDR and CDR2 as SFDVKD. Trimming took 4 bases from V and 2 from J; bases not matched to a gene: 6. The CDR3 loop is CATSEPGQTQETQYF. Written as DNA, the CDR3 is TGTGCCACCAGTGAGCCGGGACAGACACAAGAGACCCAGTACTTC.

The chain has TRBV30 and TRBJ1-3; D is undetermined. The CDR3 has 10 amino acids. V shed 5 bases and J shed 8 bases, with 7 bases lying between them. From germline, CDR1 is GTSNPN and CDR2 SVGIG (reference sequence). The CDR3 region has the DNA TGTGCCTGGGGGAGGGACACCATATATTTT. Protein sequence: CAWGRDTIYF. The whole variable domain, remainder taken from reference TRBV30 and TRBJ1-3, is SQTIHQWPATLVQPVGSPLSLECTVEGTSNPNLYWYRQAAGRGLQLLFYSVGIGQISSEVPQNLSASRPQDRQFILSSKKLLLSDSGFYLCAWGRDTIYFGEGSWLTVV.

The sample holds a few counts of this clone. CDR3 nucleotides: TGTGCCAGCGGTTCTCCAGGACAGGGTATCGGTGAAAAACTGTTTTTT. Its protein is CASGSPGQGIGEKLFF. The rearrangement joins TRBV5-8 to TRBJ1-4, with 8 bases fitting TRBD1. CDR3 size: 16 residues. The V gene's germline CDR1 is SGHTS and CDR2 YDEGEE. With 7 bases clipped from V and 7 bases from J, the junction kept 15 bases outside the gene matches.

The chain carries TRBV5-1 and TRBJ1-1, with D maybe TRBD1 (5 bases). CDR3 length: 13 amino acids. Per the germline V gene, CDR1 is SGHRS and CDR2 is YFSETQ. V was clipped by 2 bases and J by 7 bases, with 12 bases between them. CDR3 nucleotide sequence: TGCGCCAGCAGCTTCACAGGTTCCGTTGAAGCTTTCTTT. Amino acid sequence: CASSFTGSVEAFF.

This clone was counted a few times. The chain recombines TRBV5-8 with TRBJ1-2, with D unresolved. Looked up from germline, CDR1 is SGHTS and CDR2 is YDEGEE. The V end was cut by 6 bases, the J end by 8 bases, with 20 bases between. This CDR3 has 14 residues. In DNA form, the CDR3 reads TGTGCCAGCAACAACCGGGGTTTCACCGACGGCTACACCTTC. This encodes CASNNRGFTDGYTF.

The rearrangement joins TRBV19 to TRBJ1-5; possibly TRBD1 for D (6 bases). Germline CDR1 reads LNHDA; CDR2 reads SQIVND (reference sequence). The CDR3 runs 13 residues. V lost 6 bases and J 7 bases, leaving 13 bases between the germline ends. CDR3 DNA sequence: TGTGCCAGTAGCCAAGGACAGAGGCAGCCCCAGCATTTT. It translates to CASSQGQRQPQHF.

V gene TRBV7-2 combines with J gene TRBJ2-7; D possibly corresponds to TRBD2 (6 bases). This CDR3 contains 14 residues. CDR1 SGHTA and CDR2 FQGNSA come from the germline V gene. Trimming pared 1 base from V and 3 bases from J, leaving 10 bases between. The CDR3 region has the DNA TGTGCCAGCAGCTTAGGCGGGAATTACTACGAGCAGTACTTC. Translating gives CASSLGGNYYEQYF.

This clone was seen only a few times. Other DNA sequences in the same sample also yield this CDR3. The chain combines TRBV5-1 with TRBJ1-1, with D possibly TRBD1 on 5 matching bases. V lost 2 bases and J lost 5, with 13 bases in between. The CDR3 runs 14 residues. The germline gives CDR1 SGHRS, CDR2 YFSETQ. The CDR3 DNA reads TGCGCCAGCAGCTTTAATGAAGGGGAAACTGAAGCTTTCTTT. The encoded protein is CASSFNEGETEAFF.

The chain uses TRBV5-1 and TRBJ1-6, with 8 bases matching TRBD1. The J segment lost 7 bases and the V segment lost 4 bases, leaving 4 bases of the junction unmatched. This CDR3 has 14 amino acids. CDR1 and CDR2 (germline): SGHRS, YFSETQ. The CDR3 DNA reads TGCGCCAGCAGCGAGGGACAGGTGAATTCACCCCTCCACTTT. Encoded protein: CASSEGQVNSPLHF.

The rearrangement joins TRBV6-1 to TRBJ1-5; the D gene is possibly TRBD1 (5 bases). The CDR3 totals 16 residues. Trimming left V 1 base short and J 7 bases short, with 17 bases between. CDR1 is MNHNS and CDR2 is SASEGT in the germline V gene. In DNA, the CDR3 is TGTGCCAGCAGTGAAGGGCGGCAGGGAACAAGACAGCCCCAGCATTTT. This encodes CASSEGRQGTRQPQHF.

This clone occurred once. The rearrangement joins TRBV2 to TRBJ1-2; TRBD1 might be the D (6 bases). Between the trimmed V and J ends, which lost 7 bases and 2 bases, there was a span of 20 bases. Germline-derived CDR1 and CDR2 are SNHLY and FYNNEI. This CDR3 comprises 16 residues. Here the CDR3 DNA reads TGTGCCAGCAACGTTCGTCCGGGACAAACGAACTATGGCTACACCTTC. This encodes CASNVRPGQTNYGYTF.

V usage is TRBV7-9 and J usage is TRBJ2-2; the D is unclear. Trimming took off 3 bases at V and 6 bases at J, with 8 bases between the two ends. The germline CDR1 and CDR2 sequences are SEHNR and FQNEAQ (reference sequence). This CDR3 is built from 13 residues. Here the CDR3 DNA reads TGTGCCAGCAGCTTCCTCGAGGCCGGGGAGCTGTTTTTT. As protein: CASSFLEAGELFF. The whole variable domain, remainder taken from reference TRBV7-9 and TRBJ2-2, is DTGVSQNPRHKITKRGQNVTFRCDPISEHNRLYWYRQTLGQGPEFLTYFQNEAQLEKSRLLSDRFSAERPKGSFSTLEIQRTEQGDSAMYLCASSFLEAGELFFGEGSRLTVL.

The chain couples TRBV2 to TRBJ2-5; unclear D gene. The CDR3 contains 11 residues. Per the germline V gene, CDR1 is SNHLY and CDR2 is FYNNEI. The ends were cut back, 7 bases at V and 5 bases at J, with 8 bases in the middle. The CDR3 DNA reads as TGTGCCAGCACCCCCCAGGAGACCCAGTACTTC. Residues: CASTPQETQYF.

The J gene is TRBJ1-1, the V gene TRBV7-2; TRBD1 aligns across 8 bases. V was clipped by 5 bases and J by 7 bases; unmatched bases: 6. Per the germline V gene, CDR1 is SGHTA and CDR2 is FQGNSA. The CDR3 loop spans 13 amino acids. CDR3 sequence (DNA): TGTGCCAGCAGCCCAGGGGGCTTTGGTGAAGCTTTCTTT. Its translation: CASSPGGFGEAFF.

The chain recombines TRBV7-3 with TRBJ2-5, with TRBD2 matching over 7 bases. This CDR3 is built from 14 residues. Germline CDR1 and CDR2: SGHTA and FQGTGA. Trimming removed 2 bases from V and 4 bases from J; junction bases left unmatched: 4. The CDR3 reads CASSLGGSGETQYF. The DNA for the CDR3 is TGTGCCAGCAGCTTAGGCGGGAGCGGAGAGACCCAGTACTTC. Complete variable domain (other parts from reference TRBV7-3 and TRBJ2-5): GAGVSQTPSNKVTEKGKYVELRCDPISGHTALYWYRQSLGQGPEFLIYFQGTGAADDSGLPNDRFFAVRPEGSVSTLKIQRTERGDSAVYLCASSLGGSGETQYFGPGTRLLVL.

The chain links TRBV19 to TRBJ2-1; D is perhaps TRBD1 (5 bases). The V and J ends lost 3 bases and 0 bases respectively, with 9 bases between them. This CDR3 region has 15 residues. The germline V gene has CDR1 LNHDA and CDR2 SQIVND (reference sequence). The CDR3 DNA is TGTGCCAGTAGTATGAGCAGGGCCTCCTACAATGAGCAGTTCTTC. Amino acids: CASSMSRASYNEQFF.

The V and J genes are TRBV6-5 and TRBJ1-5; D gene ambiguous. The CDR3 contains 14 residues. From germline, CDR1 is MNHEY and CDR2 SVGAGI. V was trimmed by 6 bases and J by 3 bases, leaving 12 bases between them. CDR3 protein: CASSRLYSNQPQHF. For the CDR3, the DNA is TGTGCCAGCAGCAGACTGTACTCCAATCAGCCCCAGCATTTT.

This chain links TRBV7-8 with TRBJ2-4, with 7 bases aligning to TRBD2. The V gene end was trimmed by 1 base and the J gene end by 4 bases; junction bases not matched to a gene: 7. CDR1 SGHVS and CDR2 FQNEAQ come from the germline V gene. There are 16 residues in the CDR3. The CDR3 DNA reads TGTGCCAGCAGCTTAGATCCTGGGACTACGAAAAACATTCAGTACTTC. Its protein product is CASSLDPGTTKNIQYF.

The chain carries TRBV6-5 and TRBJ2-7; 7 bases are a match to TRBD2. Germline V gene data show CDR1 as MNHEY and CDR2 as SVGAGI. The J segment lost 6 bases and the V segment lost 9 bases, leaving 11 bases of the junction unmatched. The CDR3 length is 13 residues. CDR3 sequence (DNA): TGTGCCAGTACTTGGGCGGGAGCACTCGAGCAGTACTTC. This sequence encodes CASTWAGALEQYF.

The V and J genes are TRBV12-3 or TRBV12-4 and TRBJ1-1; D perhaps matches TRBD1 (6 bases). V gave up 3 bases and J gave up 11 bases, with 16 bases separating them. The CDR3 consists of 13 residues. CDR3 residues: CASSFTGGQEAFF. The CDR3 nucleotides are TGTGCCAGCAGTTTTACCGGGGGGCAGGAGGCTTTCTTT.

CDR3 in DNA: TGCAGTGCTAGTCTCCGGGACAGGGTCTCCTACACCTTC. Translating it yields CSASLRDRVSYTF. V is TRBV20-1 and J is TRBJ1-2, with 9 bases matching TRBD1. Germline V gene lookup returns CDR1 DFQATT and CDR2 SNEGSKA (reference sequence). This CDR3 is built from 13 residues. Trimming at V came to 3 bases and at J to 10 bases, leaving 9 bases not matched to a gene.

This sequence joins TRBV25-1 and TRBJ2-7; D possibly corresponds to TRBD2 (7 bases). The CDR3 sequence is 16 residues long. CDR1 and CDR2 from the germline V gene are MGHDK and SYGVNS. V was trimmed by 3 bases and J by 5 bases, leaving 20 bases between them. The CDR3 bases are TGTGCCAGCAGTGACCCTCTCTTAGGGGGGGGACACGAGCAGTACTTC. Residues: CASSDPLLGGGHEQYF.

The rearrangement joins TRBV7-9 to TRBJ2-1; TRBD2 agrees at 10 bases. Germline loops: CDR1 SEHNR, CDR2 FQNEAQ (reference sequence). There are 16 residues in the CDR3. The junction had 8 bases not matched to a gene; V was cut back by 5 bases and J by 4 bases. The CDR3, as DNA: TGTGCCAGCAGCCCACGCGGTAGCGGGGGGTACAATGAGCAGTTCTTC. This gives the protein CASSPRGSGGYNEQFF. The variable domain in full, completed from reference TRBV7-9 and TRBJ2-1, reads DTGVSQNPRHKITKRGQNVTFRCDPISEHNRLYWYRQTLGQGPEFLTYFQNEAQLEKSRLLSDRFSAERPKGSFSTLEIQRTEQGDSAMYLCASSPRGSGGYNEQFFGPGTRLTVL.